This is a list of T cell receptor beta chains from one sample in a study of CD8 T cells in ankylosing spondylitis. In TCRdb, the 5' RACE reads were re-called with MiXCR into one record per CDR3 protein. This repertoire shows 200,000 or so distinct CDR3 sequences, approximately 13% found once; its top ten account for 11%. The sample was blood, either unsorted or a sorted T cell fraction (not recorded which). The receptor set was obtained from a female donor with ankylosing spondylitis or in good health (not recorded which). Each CDR3 is given with its conserved first and last residue. A D gene is named only where the DNA matches it firmly. Not every row has a clone size; where given, it reads once, few, many or a size class.

>TRBV29-1|.|11|TRBJ1-1|.
TGCTGCGTGAAAGGGCAGGGCGAAGCCTTCTTT
CCVKGQGEAFF
>TRBV28|few|15|TRBJ2-7|.
TGTGCCAGCAGGCTTAACAAGGGTATTGGTCTCGAGCAGTACTTC
CASRLNKGIGLEQYF
>TRBV28|many|18|TRBJ1-2|TRBD1
TGTGCCAGCAGCCCTCGAAAAATTAGGACAGGGGGGATTTATGGCTACACCTTC
CASSPRKIRTGGIYGYTF
>TRBV7-2|few|13|TRBJ1-2|.
TGTGCCAGCAGCTTAGTTTCGGGATATGGCTACACCTTC
CASSLVSGYGYTF
>TRBV4-2|many|15|TRBJ2-1|TRBD2
TGTGCCAGCAGCCATTTAGCGGGAGGGTCCAATGAGCAGTTCTTC
CASSHLAGGSNEQFF
>TRBV7-9|many|12|TRBJ2-1|.
TGTGCCAGCAGCCTCAGGTCCTATGAGCAGTTCTTC
CASSLRSYEQFF
>TRBV19|.|14|TRBJ1-4|.
TGTGCCAGTAGTATTGCCGGTCGTAATGAAAAACTGTTTTTT
CASSIAGRNEKLFF
>TRBV15|many|17|TRBJ1-3|TRBD1
TGTGCCACCAGCAGAACAGGGGGCACTTTCCTCGGAAACACCATATATTTT
CATSRTGGTFLGNTIYF
>TRBV24-1|many|12|TRBJ2-7|TRBD1
TGTGCCACCAGTCCAGGGGGCTACGAGCAGTACTTC
CATSPGGYEQYF
>TRBV5-1|.|15|TRBJ2-1|TRBD2
TGCGCCAGCACCACGGGACTAGCGGACTACAATGAGCAGTTCTTC
CASTTGLADYNEQFF
>TRBV10-3|many|12|TRBJ2-7|.
TGTGCCATCAGTAGAACAGCCTACGAGCAGTACTTC
CAISRTAYEQYF
>TRBV5-1|few|19|TRBJ2-1|TRBD2
TGCGCCAGCAGCCAGGGACTAGCGGGAGGCGCATCGACCCCTTGGAAACAGTTCTTC
CASSQGLAGGASTPWKQFF
>TRBV29-1|many|12|TRBJ2-7|.
TGCAGCGTTGCCCAGATAGCGTACGAGCAGTACTTC
CSVAQIAYEQYF
>TRBV11-2|few|15|TRBJ2-1|.
TGTGCCAGCAGCTTCGGGACTTCCTCCTACAATGAGCAGTTCTTC
CASSFGTSSYNEQFF
>TRBV7-2|many|11|TRBJ1-1|.
TGTGCCAGCAGTGTGAACACTGAAGCTTTCTTT
CASSVNTEAFF
>TRBV7-2|many|15|TRBJ2-3|TRBD2
TGTGCCAGCAGCCCGGGGGGGTCCTTGGGAGATACGCAGTATTTT
CASSPGGSLGDTQYF
>TRBV12-3/TRBV12-4|few|14|TRBJ2-7|TRBD2
TGTGCCAGCAGTCGAGCGGGAGGCCCCTACGAGCAGTACTTC
CASSRAGGPYEQYF